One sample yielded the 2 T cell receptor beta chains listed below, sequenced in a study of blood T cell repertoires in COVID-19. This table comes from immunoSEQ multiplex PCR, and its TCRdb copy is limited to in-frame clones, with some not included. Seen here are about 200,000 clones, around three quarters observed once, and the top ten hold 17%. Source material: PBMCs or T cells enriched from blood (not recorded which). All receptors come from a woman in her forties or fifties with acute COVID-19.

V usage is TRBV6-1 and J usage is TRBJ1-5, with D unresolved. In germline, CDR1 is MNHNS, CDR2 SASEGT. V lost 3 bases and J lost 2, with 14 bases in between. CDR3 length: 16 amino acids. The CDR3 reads CASSEWFRVGNQPQHF. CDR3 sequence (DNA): TGTGCCAGCAGTGAGTGGTTTCGGGTTGGCAATCAGCCCCAGCATTTT.

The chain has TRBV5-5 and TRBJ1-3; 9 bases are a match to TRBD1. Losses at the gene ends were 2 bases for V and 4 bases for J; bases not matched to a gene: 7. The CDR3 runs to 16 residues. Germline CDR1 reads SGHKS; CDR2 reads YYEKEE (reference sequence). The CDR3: CASSFSSTGGGNTIYF. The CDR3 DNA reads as TGTGCCAGCAGCTTTTCTTCTACAGGGGGCGGAAACACCATATATTTT.